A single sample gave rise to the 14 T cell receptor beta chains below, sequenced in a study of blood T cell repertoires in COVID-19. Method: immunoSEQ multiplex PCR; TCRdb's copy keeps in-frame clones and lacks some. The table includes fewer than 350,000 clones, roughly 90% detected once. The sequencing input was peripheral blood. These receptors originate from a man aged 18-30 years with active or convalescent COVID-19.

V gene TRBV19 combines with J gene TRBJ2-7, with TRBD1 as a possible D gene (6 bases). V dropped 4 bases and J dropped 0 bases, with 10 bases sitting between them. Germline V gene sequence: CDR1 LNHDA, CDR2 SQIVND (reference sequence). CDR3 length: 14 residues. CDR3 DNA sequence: TGTGCCAGTAGTACAGACAGGTACTCCTACGAGCAGTACTTC. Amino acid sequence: CASSTDRYSYEQYF.

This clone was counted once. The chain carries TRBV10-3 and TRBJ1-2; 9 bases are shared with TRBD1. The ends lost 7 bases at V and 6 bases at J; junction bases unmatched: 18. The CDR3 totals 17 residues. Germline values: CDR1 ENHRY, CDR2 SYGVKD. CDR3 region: CAITQQAGGQGRNGYTF. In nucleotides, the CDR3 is TGTGCCATCACCCAACAAGCCGGGGGACAGGGAAGGAATGGCTACACCTTC.

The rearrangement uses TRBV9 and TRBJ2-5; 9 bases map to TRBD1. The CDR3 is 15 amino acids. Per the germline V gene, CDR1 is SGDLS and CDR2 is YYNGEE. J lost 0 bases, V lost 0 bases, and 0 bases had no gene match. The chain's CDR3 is CASSVGDRDQETQYF. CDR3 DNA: TGTGCCAGCAGCGTAGGGGACAGGGACCAAGAGACCCAGTACTTC.

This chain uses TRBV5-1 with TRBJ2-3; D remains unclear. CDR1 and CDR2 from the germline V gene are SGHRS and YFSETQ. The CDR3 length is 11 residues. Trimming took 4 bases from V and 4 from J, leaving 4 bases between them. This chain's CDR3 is CASSAADTQYF. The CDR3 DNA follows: TGCGCCAGCAGCGCGGCAGATACGCAGTATTTT.

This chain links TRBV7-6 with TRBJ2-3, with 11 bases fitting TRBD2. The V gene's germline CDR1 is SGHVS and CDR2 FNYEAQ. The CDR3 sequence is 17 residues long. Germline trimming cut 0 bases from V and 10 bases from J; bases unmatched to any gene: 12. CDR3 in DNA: TGTGCCAGCAGCTTAGCTTCCGTTAGCGGGGGGGCCCAGCCGCAGTATTTT. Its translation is CASSLASVSGGAQPQYF.

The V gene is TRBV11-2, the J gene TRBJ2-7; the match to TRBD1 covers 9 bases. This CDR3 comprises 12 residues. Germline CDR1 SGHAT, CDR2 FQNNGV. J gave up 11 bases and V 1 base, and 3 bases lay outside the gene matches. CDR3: CASSLAGTGKYF. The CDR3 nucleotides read TGTGCCAGCAGCTTAGCGGGGACAGGGAAGTACTTC.

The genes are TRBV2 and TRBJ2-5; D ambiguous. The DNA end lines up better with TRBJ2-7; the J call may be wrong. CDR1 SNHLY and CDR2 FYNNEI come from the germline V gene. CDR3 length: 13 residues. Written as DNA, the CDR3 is TGTGCCAGCTCGCCAGGCAACTCCTACGAGCAGTACTTC. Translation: CASSPGNSYEQYF.

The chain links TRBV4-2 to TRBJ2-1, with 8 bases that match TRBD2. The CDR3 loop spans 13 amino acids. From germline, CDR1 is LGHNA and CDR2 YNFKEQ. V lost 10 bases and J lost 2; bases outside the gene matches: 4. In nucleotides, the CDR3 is TGTGCCACCTCGGGGGGGACCTACAATGAGCAGTTCTTC. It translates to CATSGGTYNEQFF.

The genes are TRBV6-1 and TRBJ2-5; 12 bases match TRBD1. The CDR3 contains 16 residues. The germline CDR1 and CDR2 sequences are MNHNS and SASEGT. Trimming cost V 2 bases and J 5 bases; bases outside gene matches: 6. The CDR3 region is CASSEWGQGAWETQYF. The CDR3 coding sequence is TGTGCCAGCAGTGAATGGGGACAGGGGGCGTGGGAGACCCAGTACTTC.

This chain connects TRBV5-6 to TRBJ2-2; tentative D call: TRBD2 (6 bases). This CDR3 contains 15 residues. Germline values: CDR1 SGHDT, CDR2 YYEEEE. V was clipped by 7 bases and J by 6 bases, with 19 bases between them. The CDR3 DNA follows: TGTGCCAGCTCCGCGGGGACGCACGTCCCCGGGGAGCTGTTTTTT. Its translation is CASSAGTHVPGELFF.

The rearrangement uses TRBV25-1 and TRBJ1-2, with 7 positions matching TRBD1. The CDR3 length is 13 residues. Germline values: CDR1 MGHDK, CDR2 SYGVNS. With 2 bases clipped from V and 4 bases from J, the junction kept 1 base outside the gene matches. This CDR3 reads CASSEAGGYGYTF. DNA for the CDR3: TGTGCCAGCAGTGAAGCAGGGGGCTATGGCTACACCTTC.

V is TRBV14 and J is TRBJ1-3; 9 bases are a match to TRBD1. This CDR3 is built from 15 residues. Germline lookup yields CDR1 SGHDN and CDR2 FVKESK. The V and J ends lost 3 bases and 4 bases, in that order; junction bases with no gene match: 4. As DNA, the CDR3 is TGTGCCAGCAGCCAGCACAGGGGGCGAGGAAACACCATATATTTT. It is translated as CASSQHRGRGNTIYF.

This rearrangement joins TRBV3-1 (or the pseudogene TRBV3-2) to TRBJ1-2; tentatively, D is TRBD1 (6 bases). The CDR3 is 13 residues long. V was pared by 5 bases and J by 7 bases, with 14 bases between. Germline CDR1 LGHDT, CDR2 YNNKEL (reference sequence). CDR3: CASSARDKGGYTF. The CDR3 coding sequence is TGTGCCAGCAGCGCCCGGGACAAGGGTGGCTACACCTTC.

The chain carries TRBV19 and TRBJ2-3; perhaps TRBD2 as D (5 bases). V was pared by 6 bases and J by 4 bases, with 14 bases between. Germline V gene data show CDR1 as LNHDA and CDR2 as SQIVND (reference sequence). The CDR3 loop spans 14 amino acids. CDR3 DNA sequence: TGTGCCAGTAGCCCGTCCTATAGCGCAGATACGCAGTATTTT. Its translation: CASSPSYSADTQYF. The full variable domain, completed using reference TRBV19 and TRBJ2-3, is DGGITQSPKYLFRKEGQNVTLSCEQNLNHDAMYWYRQDPGQGLRLIYYSQIVNDFQKGDIAEGYSVSREKKESFPLTVTSAQKNPTAFYLCASSPSYSADTQYFGPGTRLTVL.